This T cell receptor (beta chain) was sequenced during a study of blood T cell repertoires in COVID-19. Assay: immunoSEQ multiplex PCR; the TCRdb copy retains only in-frame clones and omits some. The table lists around 130,000 clones, roughly 88% of them singletons. The CDR3 is 15 residues long. With 7 bases clipped from V and 3 bases from J, the junction kept 12 bases outside the gene matches. Per germline, CDR1 MNHEY and CDR2 SVGAGI. The clonotype comes from a middle-aged man with acute or convalescent COVID-19. This sequence joins TRBV6-5 and TRBJ2-7; 7 bases match TRBD2. The sample consisted of peripheral blood. CDR3 DNA sequence: TGTGCCAGCATGTCCCAAGCGGGGACCATCTACGAGCAGTACTTC. It is translated as CASMSQAGTIYEQYF.